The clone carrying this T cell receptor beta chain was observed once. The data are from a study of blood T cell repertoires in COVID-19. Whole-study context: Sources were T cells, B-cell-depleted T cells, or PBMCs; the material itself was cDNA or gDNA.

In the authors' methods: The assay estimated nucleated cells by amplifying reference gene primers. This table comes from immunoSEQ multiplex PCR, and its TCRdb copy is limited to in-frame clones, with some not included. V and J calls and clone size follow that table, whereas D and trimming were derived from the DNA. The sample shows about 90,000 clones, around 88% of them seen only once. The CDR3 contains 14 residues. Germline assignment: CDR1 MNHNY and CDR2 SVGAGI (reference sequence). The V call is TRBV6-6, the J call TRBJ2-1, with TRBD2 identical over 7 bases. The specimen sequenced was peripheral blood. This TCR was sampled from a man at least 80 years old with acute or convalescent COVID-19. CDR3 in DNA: TGTGCTTCCCAGAGGGGAGGGGAAATGAATGAGCAGTTCTTC. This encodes CASQRGGEMNEQFF.